This T cell receptor (beta chain) was recovered during a study of vaccination and CD4 T cells after COVID-19. About the research overall: Every participant had a vaccine, which was either BNT162b2 or mRNA-1273, given in two doses.

This clonotype is large. What it binds is unknown. Sequenced with the Oncomine TCR Beta short-read assay was DNA taken from cultured CD4+ T cells. Via MiXCR, TCRdb re-called the PCR reads, giving one row per CDR3 protein. The sample holds roughly 6,300 distinct CDR3 sequences, approximately 32% seen once. The treatment was: approximately nine-day PBMC culture with coronavirus spike peptide pools or control peptides (ViraFEST assay). The CDR3 runs 14 residues. Losses at the gene ends were 5 bases for V and 4 bases for J; bases not matched to a gene: 4. Germline loops: CDR1 MDHEN, CDR2 SYDVKM. The sequence came from a human donor who had recovered from COVID-19. The sample was CD4+ T cells from blood, cultured in vitro, taken after SARS-CoV-2 vaccination. J is TRBJ1-2 and V is TRBV28; 10 nucleotides agree with TRBD1. CDR3 protein: CASSVGTGAYGYTF. In nucleotides, the CDR3 is TGTGCCAGCAGTGTTGGGACAGGGGCCTATGGCTACACCTTC.